This T cell receptor (beta chain) is drawn from a study of shared clonotypes between healthy human individuals. The CDR3 contains 14 residues. V shed 0 bases and J shed 1 base, with 7 bases lying between them. Per the germline V gene, CDR1 is LGHNA and CDR2 is YSLEER. Only in-frame clones appear in the TCRdb table, and some are missing; sequencing was by immunoSEQ multiplex PCR. Counted here are about 2.4 million clones, 93% occurring once; the ten biggest clones make up around 0.4%. The chain couples TRBV4-3 to TRBJ2-7; tentative D call: TRBD2 (5 bases). The source material was naive CD4+ T cells from PBMCs. Subset: CD45RA+ positively selected. The source is a man between 18 and 35 years old in good health. Some clones in this sample may be carry-over from other donors' samples. CDR3: CASSQERASYEQYF. The CDR3 nucleotides are TGCGCCAGCAGCCAAGAGAGGGCGTCCTACGAGCAGTACTTC.